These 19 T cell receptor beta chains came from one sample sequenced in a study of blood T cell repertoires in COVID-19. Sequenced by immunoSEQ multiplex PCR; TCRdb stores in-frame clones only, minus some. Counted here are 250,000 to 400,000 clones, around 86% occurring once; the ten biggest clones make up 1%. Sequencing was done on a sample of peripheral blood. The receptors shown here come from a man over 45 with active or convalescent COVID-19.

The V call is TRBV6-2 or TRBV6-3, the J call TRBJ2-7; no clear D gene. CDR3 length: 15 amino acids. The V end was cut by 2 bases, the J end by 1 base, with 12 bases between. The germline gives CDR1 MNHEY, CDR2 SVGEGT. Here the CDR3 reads CASSYGLLLSYEQYF. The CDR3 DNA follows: TGTGCCAGCAGTTACGGGTTACTACTTTCCTACGAGCAGTACTTC.

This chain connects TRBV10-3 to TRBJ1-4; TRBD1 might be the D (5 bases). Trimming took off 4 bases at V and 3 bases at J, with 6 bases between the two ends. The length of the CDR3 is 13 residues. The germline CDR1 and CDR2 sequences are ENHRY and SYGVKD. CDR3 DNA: TGTGCCATCAGTGGACAGCCTAATGAAAAACTGTTTTTT. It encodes CAISGQPNEKLFF.

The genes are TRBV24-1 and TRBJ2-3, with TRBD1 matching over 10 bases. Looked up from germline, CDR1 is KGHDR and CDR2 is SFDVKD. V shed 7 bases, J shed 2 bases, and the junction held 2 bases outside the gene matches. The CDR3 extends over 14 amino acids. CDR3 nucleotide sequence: TGTGCCACCAGGGGGACAGGGGACACAGATACGCAGTATTTT. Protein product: CATRGTGDTDTQYF.

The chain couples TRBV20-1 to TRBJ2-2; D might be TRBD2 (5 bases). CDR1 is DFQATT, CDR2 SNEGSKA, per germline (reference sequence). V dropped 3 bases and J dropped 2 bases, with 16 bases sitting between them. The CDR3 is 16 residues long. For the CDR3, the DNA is TGCAGTGCTAGTAGGTTTTCGGGATCTAACACCGGGGAGCTGTTTTTT. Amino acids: CSASRFSGSNTGELFF.

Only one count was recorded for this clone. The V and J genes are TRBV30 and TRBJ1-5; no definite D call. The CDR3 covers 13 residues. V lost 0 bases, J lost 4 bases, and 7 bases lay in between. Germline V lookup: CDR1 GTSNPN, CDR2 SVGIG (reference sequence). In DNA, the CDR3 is TGTGCCTGGAGTGTACTAGGAAATCAGCCCCAGCATTTT. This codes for CAWSVLGNQPQHF.

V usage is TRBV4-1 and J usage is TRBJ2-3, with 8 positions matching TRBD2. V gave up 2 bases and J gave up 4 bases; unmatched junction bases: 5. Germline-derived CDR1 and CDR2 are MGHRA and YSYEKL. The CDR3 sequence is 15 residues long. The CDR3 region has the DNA TGCGCCAGCAGCCAACGAACGGGAGGGCCAGATACGCAGTATTTT. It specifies CASSQRTGGPDTQYF.

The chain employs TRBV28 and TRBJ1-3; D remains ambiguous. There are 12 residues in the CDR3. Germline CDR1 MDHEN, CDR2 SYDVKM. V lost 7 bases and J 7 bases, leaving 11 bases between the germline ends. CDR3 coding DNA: TGTGCCAGCATGGAGAGTGGGAACACCATATATTTT. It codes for CASMESGNTIYF.

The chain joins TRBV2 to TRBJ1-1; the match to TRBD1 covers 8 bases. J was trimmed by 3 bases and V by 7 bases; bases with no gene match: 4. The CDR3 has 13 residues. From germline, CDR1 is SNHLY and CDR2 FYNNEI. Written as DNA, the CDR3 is TGTGCCAGCACTGAGGACAGGGACACTGAAGCTTTCTTT. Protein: CASTEDRDTEAFF.

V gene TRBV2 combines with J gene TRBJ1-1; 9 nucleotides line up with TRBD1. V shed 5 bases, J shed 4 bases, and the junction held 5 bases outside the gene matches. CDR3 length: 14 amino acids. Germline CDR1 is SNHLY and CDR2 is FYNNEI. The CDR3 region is CASSQQGAGTEAFF. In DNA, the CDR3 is TGTGCCAGCAGTCAACAGGGGGCTGGCACTGAAGCTTTCTTT.

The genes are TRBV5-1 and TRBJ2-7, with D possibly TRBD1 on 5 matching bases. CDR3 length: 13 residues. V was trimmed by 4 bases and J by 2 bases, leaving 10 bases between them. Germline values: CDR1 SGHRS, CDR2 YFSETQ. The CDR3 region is CASSLRVTYEQYF. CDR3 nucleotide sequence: TGCGCCAGCAGCCTCAGGGTGACCTACGAGCAGTACTTC.

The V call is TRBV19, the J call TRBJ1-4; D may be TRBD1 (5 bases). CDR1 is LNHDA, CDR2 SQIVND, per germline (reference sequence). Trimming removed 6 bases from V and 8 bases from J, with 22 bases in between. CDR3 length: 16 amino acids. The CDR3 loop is CASSPPASQGQEKLFF. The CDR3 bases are TGTGCCAGTAGCCCCCCCGCATCCCAGGGCCAAGAAAAACTGTTTTTT.

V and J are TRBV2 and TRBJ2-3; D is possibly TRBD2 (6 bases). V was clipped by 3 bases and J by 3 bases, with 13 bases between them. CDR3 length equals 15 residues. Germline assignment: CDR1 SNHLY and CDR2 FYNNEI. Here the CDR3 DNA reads TGTGCCAGCAGTGATGGTCAGGCGGGAACAGATACGCAGTATTTT. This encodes CASSDGQAGTDTQYF.

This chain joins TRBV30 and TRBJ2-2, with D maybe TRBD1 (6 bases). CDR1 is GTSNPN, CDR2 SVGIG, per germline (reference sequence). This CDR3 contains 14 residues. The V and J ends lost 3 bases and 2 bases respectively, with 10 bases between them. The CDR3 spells CAWRQGSNTGELFF. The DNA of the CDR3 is TGTGCCTGGAGACAGGGCAGCAACACCGGGGAGCTGTTTTTT.

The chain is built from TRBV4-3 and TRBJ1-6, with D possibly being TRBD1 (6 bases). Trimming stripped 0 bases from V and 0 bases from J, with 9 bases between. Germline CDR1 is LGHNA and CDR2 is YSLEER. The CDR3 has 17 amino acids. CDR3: CASSQDQGSSYNSPLHF. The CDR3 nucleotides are TGCGCCAGCAGCCAAGATCAGGGGTCCTCCTATAATTCACCCCTCCACTTT.

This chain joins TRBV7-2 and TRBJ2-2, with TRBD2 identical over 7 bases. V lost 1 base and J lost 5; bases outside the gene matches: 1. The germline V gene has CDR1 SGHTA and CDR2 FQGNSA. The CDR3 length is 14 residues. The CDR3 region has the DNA TGTGCCAGCAGCTTAGAACTAGCGACCGGGGAGCTGTTTTTT. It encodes CASSLELATGELFF. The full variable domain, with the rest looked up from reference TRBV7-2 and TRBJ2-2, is GAGVSQSPSNKVTEKGKDVELRCDPISGHTALYWYRQSLGQGLEFLIYFQGNSAPDKSGLPSDRFSAERTGGSVSTLTIQRTQQEDSAVYLCASSLELATGELFFGEGSRLTVL.

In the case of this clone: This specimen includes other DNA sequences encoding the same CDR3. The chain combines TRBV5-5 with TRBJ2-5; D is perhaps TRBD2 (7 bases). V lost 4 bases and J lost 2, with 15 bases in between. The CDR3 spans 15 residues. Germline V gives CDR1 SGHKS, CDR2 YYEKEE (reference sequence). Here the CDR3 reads CASSLGGLGQETQYF. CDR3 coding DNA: TGTGCCAGCAGCCTGGGGGGGCTAGGACAAGAGACCCAGTACTTC.

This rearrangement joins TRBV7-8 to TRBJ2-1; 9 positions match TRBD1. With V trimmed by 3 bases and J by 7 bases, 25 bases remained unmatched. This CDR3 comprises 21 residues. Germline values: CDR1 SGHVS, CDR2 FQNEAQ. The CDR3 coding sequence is TGTGCCAGCAGCTTTAACCCGCCCGACAGGGGGAGTTTTTCCGTTCCTAATGAGCAGTTCTTC. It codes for CASSFNPPDRGSFSVPNEQFF.

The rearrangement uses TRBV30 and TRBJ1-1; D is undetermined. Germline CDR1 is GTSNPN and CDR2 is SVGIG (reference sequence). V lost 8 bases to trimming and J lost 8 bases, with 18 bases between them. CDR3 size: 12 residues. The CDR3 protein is CARIGGNWEAFF. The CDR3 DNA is TGTGCCCGGATCGGAGGGAATTGGGAAGCTTTCTTT. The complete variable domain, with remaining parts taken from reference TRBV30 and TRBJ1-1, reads SQTIHQWPATLVQPVGSPLSLECTVEGTSNPNLYWYRQAAGRGLQLLFYSVGIGQISSEVPQNLSASRPQDRQFILSSKKLLLSDSGFYLCARIGGNWEAFFGQGTRLTVV.

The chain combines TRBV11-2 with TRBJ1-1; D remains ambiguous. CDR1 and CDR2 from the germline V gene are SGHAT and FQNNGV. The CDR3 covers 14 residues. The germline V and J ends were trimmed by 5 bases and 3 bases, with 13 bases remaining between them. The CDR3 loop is CASSPRGRHTEAFF. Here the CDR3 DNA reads TGTGCCAGCAGCCCCCGAGGTAGGCACACTGAAGCTTTCTTT.